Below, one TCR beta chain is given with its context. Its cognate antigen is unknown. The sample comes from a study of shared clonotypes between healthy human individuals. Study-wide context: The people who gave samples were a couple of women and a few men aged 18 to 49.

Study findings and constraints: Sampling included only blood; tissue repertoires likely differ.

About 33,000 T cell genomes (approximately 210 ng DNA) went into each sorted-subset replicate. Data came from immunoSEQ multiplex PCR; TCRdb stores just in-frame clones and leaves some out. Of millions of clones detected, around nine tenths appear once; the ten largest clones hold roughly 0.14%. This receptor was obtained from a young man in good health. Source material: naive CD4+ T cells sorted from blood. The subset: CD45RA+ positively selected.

Here the CDR3 DNA reads TGTGCCAGTAGAGGGGACAGTTTATTCTCTGAAGCTTTCTTT. Residues: CASRGDSLFSEAFF. The J gene is TRBJ1-1, the V gene TRBV19, with TRBD1 identical over 7 bases. Germline CDR1 LNHDA, CDR2 SQIVND (reference sequence). V lost 6 bases to trimming and J lost 6 bases; unmatched junction nucleotides: 10. This CDR3 spans 14 amino acids.